Presented here are 27 T cell receptor beta chains from one specimen sequenced in a study of T-cell memory formation after mild COVID-19. TCRdb fed the 5' RACE reads into MiXCR, producing one record per CDR3 protein. The sample includes 300,000 to 350,000 distinct CDR3 sequences, approximately 19% of them seen just once. Sequences were obtained from PBMCs or a T cell subset sorted from them (not recorded which). The receptors originated from a man in his late teens or twenties who had mild COVID-19 (a few samples of this study predate the infection). Cell type and time point are not known.

This chain links TRBV7-2 with TRBJ1-1; 7 bases map to TRBD1. Per germline, CDR1 SGHTA and CDR2 FQGNSA. The CDR3 is made up of 15 amino acids. With 7 bases clipped from V and 3 bases from J, the junction kept 11 bases outside the gene matches. The CDR3 is CASTIVAGGDTEAFF. In DNA form, the CDR3 reads TGTGCCAGCACCATAGTGGCAGGGGGGGACACTGAAGCTTTCTTT.

The V call is TRBV6-5, the J call TRBJ2-5; 11 nucleotides agree with TRBD1. The CDR3 has 15 amino acids. Per germline, CDR1 MNHEY and CDR2 SVGAGI. Unmatched junction bases numbered 3, after V lost 5 bases and J lost 1 base. The chain's CDR3 is CASSRDRGSQETQYF. The CDR3 DNA follows: TGTGCCAGCAGTCGGGACAGGGGGTCCCAAGAGACCCAGTACTTC.

The chain has TRBV11-2 and TRBJ2-7; 9 bases are shared with TRBD1. The CDR3 is 13 residues long. Looked up from germline, CDR1 is SGHAT and CDR2 is FQNNGV. The V and J ends lost 4 bases and 7 bases, in that order; junction bases with no gene match: 5. As DNA, the CDR3 is TGTGCCAGCAGCTGGACAGGGGAGAGGGAGCAGTACGTC. It is translated as CASSWTGEREQYV.

The rearrangement links TRBV11-2 to TRBJ2-7; no firm D call. Germline V gene sequence: CDR1 SGHAT, CDR2 FQNNGV. This CDR3 region has 14 residues. The germline V and J ends were trimmed by 5 bases and 3 bases, with 14 bases remaining between them. The CDR3 region has the DNA TGTGCCAGCAGCCAGACTGGGTTTGGCTACGAGCAGTACTTC. Translated: CASSQTGFGYEQYF.

This clonotype has just a few counts. This sequence joins TRBV12-3 or TRBV12-4 and TRBJ2-5; 10 positions agree with TRBD2. J gave up 4 bases and V 3 bases, and 2 bases lay outside the gene matches. This CDR3 comprises 14 residues. The CDR3 loop reads CASSFSGGPETQYF. The CDR3 DNA follows: TGTGCCAGCAGTTTTAGCGGGGGGCCAGAGACCCAGTACTTC.

This clonotype came up a few times. The chain employs TRBV6-2 or TRBV6-3 and TRBJ2-4; no reliable D call. This CDR3 has 14 residues. In germline, CDR1 is MNHEY, CDR2 SVGEGT. The V gene lost 5 bases and the J gene lost 0 bases, with 8 bases spanning the gap. The CDR3 sequence: CASSNTPAKNIQYF. The CDR3 nucleotides read TGTGCCAGCAGTAACACACCAGCCAAAAACATTCAGTACTTC.

The chain carries TRBV6-2 or TRBV6-3 and TRBJ2-1, with 10 bases lining up with TRBD1. Germline lookup yields CDR1 MNHEY and CDR2 SVGEGT. With V trimmed by 2 bases and J by 10 bases, 11 bases remained unmatched. The CDR3 is made up of 16 amino acids. The CDR3 coding sequence is TGTGCCAGCAGTTACCTGGGACAGGGGCCCCGAGGGGAGCAGTTCTTC. Its translation is CASSYLGQGPRGEQFF.

For the CDR3, the DNA is TGCAGCGTTGTAGGCGGGGCTGGGGAAAACATTCAGTACTTC. Protein product: CSVVGGAGENIQYF. The V gene is TRBV29-1, the J gene TRBJ2-4; D perhaps matches TRBD2 (6 bases). The CDR3 runs 14 residues. V lost 4 bases to trimming and J lost 5 bases, with 15 bases between them. Germline CDR1 SQVTM, CDR2 ANQGSEA.

This rearrangement joins TRBV5-1 to TRBJ2-5, with TRBD2 as a possible D gene (6 bases). CDR3 length: 16 residues. Trimming took off 4 bases at V and 4 bases at J, with 20 bases between the two ends. Germline loops: CDR1 SGHRS, CDR2 YFSETQ. Here the CDR3 reads CASSLGTGGAGETQYF. For the CDR3, the DNA is TGCGCCAGCAGCCTTGGTACCGGAGGGGCAGGAGAGACCCAGTACTTC.

This clonotype has just a few counts. The rearrangement uses TRBV12-3 or TRBV12-4 and TRBJ2-3, with D possibly TRBD2 on 7 matching bases. With 8 bases removed from V and 6 bases from J, the gap between germline ends came to 18 bases. The CDR3 length is 14 residues. The CDR3 region has the DNA TGTGCCAGCCATCGTGGGGGGGCCATTGATACGCAGTATTTT. Residues: CASHRGGAIDTQYF.

The chain recombines TRBV25-1 with TRBJ2-3; D is undetermined. V dropped 6 bases and J dropped 1 base, with 11 bases sitting between them. The germline CDR1 and CDR2 sequences are MGHDK and SYGVNS. This CDR3 has 14 residues. In DNA, the CDR3 is TGTGCCAGCAGGTCTACGGCTTGCACAGATACGCAGTATTTT. This sequence encodes CASRSTACTDTQYF. The full variable domain, its missing parts supplied by reference TRBV25-1 and TRBJ2-3, is EADIYQTPRYLVIGTGKKITLECSQTMGHDKMYWYQQDPGMELHLIHYSYGVNSTEKGDLSSESTVSRIRTEHFPLTLESARPSHTSQYLCASRSTACTDTQYFGPGTRLTVL.

The rearrangement joins TRBV10-1 to TRBJ2-7, with D possibly being TRBD1 or TRBD2 (5 bases each). CDR1 is WNHNN, CDR2 SYGVQD, per germline (reference sequence). With 10 bases removed from V and 5 bases from J, the gap between germline ends came to 27 bases. The CDR3 totals 16 residues. The CDR3 loop reads CANRLGTPRLVDEQYV. In nucleotides, the CDR3 is TGCGCCAATCGTTTGGGGACCCCCCGTTTGGTCGACGAGCAGTACGTC.

This clonotype was seen a few times. This chain links TRBV5-1 with TRBJ1-1; 9 positions agree with TRBD1. The V and J ends lost 0 bases and 5 bases, in that order; junction bases with no gene match: 5. CDR3 length: 15 amino acids. In germline, CDR1 is SGHRS, CDR2 YFSETQ. CDR3 region: CASSLGTGGSTEAFF. The CDR3 DNA sequence: TGCGCCAGCAGCTTGGGTACAGGGGGCTCGACTGAAGCTTTCTTT.

This clonotype was counted a few times. This rearrangement joins TRBV20-1 to TRBJ2-7; D is uncertain. Trimming took 2 bases from V and 0 from J, leaving 8 bases between them. CDR3 length: 13 residues. Looked up from germline, CDR1 is DFQATT and CDR2 is SNEGSKA (reference sequence). The CDR3: CSARPASSYEQYF. Written as DNA, the CDR3 is TGCAGTGCTAGACCTGCCAGCTCCTACGAGCAGTACTTC.

This sequence joins TRBV4-3 and TRBJ2-4; tentative D call: TRBD2 (6 bases). With 0 bases removed from V and 13 bases from J, the gap between germline ends came to 13 bases. Germline V gene sequence: CDR1 LGHNA, CDR2 YSLEER. The CDR3 is 13 amino acids. CDR3 bases: TGCGCCAGCAGCCAAGATTCTCGGGACTCCCAGTACTTC. Protein sequence: CASSQDSRDSQYF.

This clonotype was seen more than once but under ten times. The chain combines TRBV5-1 with TRBJ2-1; perhaps TRBD2 as D (7 bases). CDR1 is SGHRS and CDR2 is YFSETQ in the germline V gene. There are 14 residues in the CDR3. V was clipped by 4 bases and J by 8 bases, with 16 bases between them. The CDR3 DNA follows: TGCGCCAGCAGCGCGTTAGGGGGGGACGATGAGCAGTTCTTC. It encodes CASSALGGDDEQFF.

The chain couples TRBV5-1 to TRBJ2-3; 8 bases agree with TRBD1. V lost 4 bases to trimming and J lost 5 bases; unmatched junction nucleotides: 9. This CDR3 contains 15 residues. Per the germline V gene, CDR1 is SGHRS and CDR2 is YFSETQ. This CDR3 reads CASSTGQAAKDTQYF. The CDR3 bases are TGCGCCAGCAGCACGGGACAGGCGGCTAAAGATACGCAGTATTTT.

The rearrangement joins TRBV7-9 to TRBJ1-1; tentatively, D is TRBD1 (6 bases). Trimming shortened V by 4 bases and J by 5 bases, and 17 bases separated the two germline ends. This CDR3 region has 15 residues. Germline V CDR1 and CDR2: SEHNR, FQNEAQ (reference sequence). CDR3 loop: CASSSRDKWKTEAFF. CDR3 DNA sequence: TGTGCCAGCAGCTCGCGGGACAAATGGAAGACTGAAGCTTTCTTT.

The rearrangement links TRBV19 to TRBJ1-5; D gene uncertain. CDR1 is LNHDA, CDR2 SQIVND, per germline (reference sequence). The CDR3 consists of 13 residues. Trimming removed 3 bases at V and 5 bases at J, with 8 bases between. The CDR3 loop is CASSIREDQPQHF. In DNA form, the CDR3 reads TGTGCCAGTAGTATTCGGGAGGATCAGCCCCAGCATTTT.

The chain links TRBV6-5 to TRBJ1-2, with 8 bases fitting TRBD1. V shed 5 bases, J shed 4 bases, and the junction held 9 bases outside the gene matches. There are 15 residues in the CDR3. Per the germline V gene, CDR1 is MNHEY and CDR2 is SVGAGI. The CDR3 region is CASSLLTGASYGYTF. In DNA, the CDR3 is TGTGCCAGCAGTCTCCTGACAGGGGCGAGCTATGGCTACACCTTC.

The rearrangement links TRBV29-1 to TRBJ2-5; D possibly matches TRBD1 or TRBD2 (6 bases each). V gave up 7 bases and J gave up 3 bases, with 9 bases separating them. CDR1 is SQVTM, CDR2 ANQGSEA, per germline. This CDR3 has 11 residues. The CDR3 DNA is TGCAGCGGGGGGGCAGAAGAGACCCAGTACTTC. The encoded protein is CSGGAEETQYF.

This clonotype has more than one count but fewer than ten. The rearrangement uses TRBV11-2 and TRBJ2-2; 8 bases are a match to TRBD1. Germline-derived CDR1 and CDR2 are SGHAT and FQNNGV. The junction had 5 bases not matched to a gene; V was cut back by 5 bases and J by 6 bases. The length of the CDR3 is 14 residues. CDR3 sequence reads: CASSPTGAAGELFF. The CDR3 DNA reads TGTGCCAGCAGCCCGACAGGGGCGGCCGGGGAGCTGTTTTTT.

The chain combines TRBV3-1 with TRBJ2-5; the D is unclear. This CDR3 is built from 12 residues. With 5 bases removed from V and 5 bases from J, the gap between germline ends came to 9 bases. Germline CDR1 LGHDT, CDR2 YNNKEL (reference sequence). Here the CDR3 DNA reads TGTGCCAGCAGCTTTAGTATCGAGACCCAGTACTTC. This encodes CASSFSIETQYF.

The V call is TRBV20-1, the J call TRBJ2-7; 8 bases map to TRBD2. The junction had 10 bases not matched to a gene; V was cut back by 6 bases and J by 6 bases. Germline V gene sequence: CDR1 DFQATT, CDR2 SNEGSKA (reference sequence). There are 13 residues in the CDR3. Written as DNA, the CDR3 is TGCAGTGCCAACCCAGCGGGGGTGAGCGAGCAGTACTTC. Translated, it gives CSANPAGVSEQYF.

The chain is built from TRBV20-1 and TRBJ2-5; D is undetermined. Per the germline V gene, CDR1 is DFQATT and CDR2 is SNEGSKA (reference sequence). The V and J ends lost 0 bases and 4 bases respectively, with 6 bases between them. This CDR3 spans 12 amino acids. The CDR3 loop reads CSARDFIETQYF. The CDR3 DNA follows: TGCAGTGCTAGAGATTTCATAGAGACCCAGTACTTC.

The V gene is TRBV5-1, the J gene TRBJ2-7, with D perhaps TRBD1 (5 bases). Germline CDR1 reads SGHRS; CDR2 reads YFSETQ. The V end was cut by 0 bases, the J end by 3 bases, with 10 bases between. The CDR3 loop spans 14 amino acids. The chain's CDR3 is CASSLGQGNYEQYV. The CDR3 DNA follows: TGCGCCAGCAGCTTGGGGCAGGGCAACTACGAGCAGTACGTC.

There are a few counts of this clonotype. The chain combines TRBV28 with TRBJ1-1; 9 bases agree with TRBD1. CDR3 length: 16 amino acids. V was clipped by 8 bases and J by 4 bases; unmatched bases: 14. Germline V lookup: CDR1 MDHEN, CDR2 SYDVKM. For the CDR3, the DNA is TGTGCCAGCGGTTATCCGGGACAGGGTAGCGGCACTGAAGCTTTCTTT. Translating it yields CASGYPGQGSGTEAFF.